Shown below are 25 T cell receptor beta chains from a single sample sequenced in a study of response to subunit inactivated influenza vaccine. TCRdb re-called the RT-PCR reads with MiXCR, one entry per CDR3 protein. The profile shows over 400,000 distinct CDR3 sequences, under 15% of them singletons. The sample was PBMCs from blood, taken about 40 days after vaccination. These receptors were collected from a man aged 50 or older who received an inactivated influenza vaccine.

This clonotype was seen only a few times. The V call is TRBV4-1, the J call TRBJ2-1; D unclear. The germline gives CDR1 MGHRA, CDR2 YSYEKL. The ends were cut back, 0 bases at V and 7 bases at J, with 10 bases in the middle. The CDR3 consists of 14 residues. CDR3 nucleotide sequence: TGCGCCAGCAGCCAAGATTGGCTACCGAATGAGCAGTTCTTC. It specifies CASSQDWLPNEQFF.

The chain combines TRBV29-1 with TRBJ2-7; 8 bases are shared with TRBD1. The germline V gene encodes CDR1 SQVTM and CDR2 ANQGSEA. Unmatched junction bases numbered 11, after V lost 4 bases and J lost 9 bases. This CDR3 contains 13 residues. The CDR3 sequence: CSVVDREGLWQYF. CDR3 DNA: TGCAGCGTTGTGGACAGGGAAGGTTTGTGGCAGTACTTC.

This clonotype was observed a handful of times. This chain joins TRBV20-1 and TRBJ1-4; 10 positions match TRBD1. CDR3 length equals 13 residues. Losses at the gene ends were 5 bases for V and 3 bases for J; bases not matched to a gene: 0. Germline lookup yields CDR1 DFQATT and CDR2 SNEGSKA (reference sequence). CDR3 loop: CSAGQGANEKLFF. The CDR3, as DNA: TGCAGTGCTGGACAGGGGGCTAATGAAAAACTGTTTTTT.

This clonotype was detected only a few times. The chain has TRBV7-2 and TRBJ2-7, with TRBD1 as a possible D gene (5 bases). V lost 3 bases and J 2 bases, leaving 11 bases between the germline ends. Germline-derived CDR1 and CDR2 are SGHTA and FQGNSA. CDR3 length equals 14 residues. CDR3 nucleotides: TGTGCCAGCAGCTTTGCGAGACAGACCTACGAGCAGTACTTC. Amino acids: CASSFARQTYEQYF. The entire variable domain, with the rest obtained from reference TRBV7-2 and TRBJ2-7, is as follows: GAGVSQSPSNKVTEKGKDVELRCDPISGHTALYWYRQSLGQGLEFLIYFQGNSAPDKSGLPSDRFSAERTGGSVSTLTIQRTQQEDSAVYLCASSFARQTYEQYFGPGTRLTVT.

This clonotype was observed a handful of times. This chain connects TRBV7-2 to TRBJ2-7; perhaps TRBD2 as D (6 bases). Trimming removed 4 bases at V and 3 bases at J, with 19 bases between. CDR1 SGHTA and CDR2 FQGNSA come from the germline V gene. This CDR3 is 16 amino acids long. The CDR3 here is CASSSTSGLTYYEQYF. The CDR3 DNA reads TGTGCCAGCAGCTCTACTTCGGGACTTACCTACTACGAGCAGTACTTC.

This clonotype occurred many times. This sequence joins TRBV5-5 and TRBJ1-5; D is ambiguous. The V end lost 1 base, the J end lost 3 bases, and 8 bases lay between the germline ends. The CDR3 runs 14 residues. Germline V CDR1 and CDR2: SGHKS, YYEKEE (reference sequence). CDR3 sequence reads: CASSLTEPNQPQHF. Here the CDR3 DNA reads TGTGCCAGCAGCTTGACGGAACCCAATCAGCCCCAGCATTTT.

This chain links TRBV20-1 with TRBJ2-3; 9 bases are shared with TRBD1. CDR1 and CDR2 (germline): DFQATT, SNEGSKA (reference sequence). The CDR3 consists of 14 residues. V shed 6 bases, J shed 10 bases, and the junction held 14 bases outside the gene matches. In DNA, the CDR3 is TGCAGTGCGAAACAGGGGGCAGCCCTTCTATCGCAGTATTTT. Protein sequence: CSAKQGAALLSQYF.

This chain links TRBV15 with TRBJ1-6; D ambiguous. Germline loops: CDR1 LNHNV, CDR2 YYDKDF (reference sequence). Trimming shortened V by 1 base and J by 0 bases, and 13 bases separated the two germline ends. This CDR3 is built from 18 residues. The CDR3, as DNA: TGTGCCACCAGCAGAGTTAATCCGGGGATCTCCTATAATTCACCCCTCCACTTT. Encoded protein: CATSRVNPGISYNSPLHF.

The chain couples TRBV27 to TRBJ2-1; 14 nucleotides line up with TRBD2. From germline, CDR1 is MNHEY and CDR2 SMNVEV (reference sequence). J lost 9 bases, V lost 5 bases, and 15 bases had no gene match. There are 18 residues in the CDR3. CDR3 protein: CASSPRLQGLAGVVEQFF. The CDR3 bases are TGTGCCAGCAGTCCCCGCTTACAGGGACTAGCGGGAGTGGTTGAGCAGTTCTTC.

This chain uses TRBV3-1 with TRBJ2-3, with 9 bases lining up with TRBD1. Germline values: CDR1 LGHDT, CDR2 YNNKEL (reference sequence). The CDR3 runs to 20 residues. J was trimmed by 1 base and V by 3 bases; bases with no gene match: 17. CDR3 nucleotides: TGTGCCAGCAGCCAGGGTCCCGGGACAGGGAGATCGGATGGCACAGATACGCAGTATTTT. Amino acid sequence: CASSQGPGTGRSDGTDTQYF.

The chain recombines TRBV20-1 with TRBJ1-2, with D maybe TRBD1 (5 bases). With 1 base removed from V and 7 bases from J, the gap between germline ends came to 16 bases. This CDR3 is 14 amino acids long. CDR1 is DFQATT, CDR2 SNEGSKA, per germline (reference sequence). CDR3 DNA sequence: TGCAGTGCTAGAGGGCCCCAGACAGTAACTGGCTACACCTTC. Translation: CSARGPQTVTGYTF.

About this clonotype: The junction departs from germline at one end; a sequencing error may be responsible. This chain uses TRBV20-1 with TRBJ2-1; no reliable D call. CDR1 and CDR2 (germline): DFQATT, SNEGSKA (reference sequence). The CDR3 is 16 amino acids. CDR3 bases: TGCTGTGCTAGAGATCTGGACCACCTTTACCACAATGAGCAGTTCTTC. Translating it yields CCARDLDHLYHNEQFF.

Details on this clonotype: A read error may explain this, as a much larger clone is one base away. The genes are TRBV7-8 and TRBJ2-2, with TRBD2 matching 8 bases. The germline CDR1 and CDR2 sequences are SGHVS and FQNEAQ. This CDR3 comprises 14 residues. The CDR3 loop reads CASRRRGDTGELIF. CDR3 in DNA: TGTGCCAGCAGGCGGCGGGGGGACACCGGGGAGCTGATTTTT.

The chain combines TRBV10-3 with TRBJ2-5; D is perhaps TRBD2 (6 bases). Per germline, CDR1 ENHRY and CDR2 SYGVKD. This CDR3 comprises 17 residues. Trimming cost V 0 bases and J 5 bases, with 19 bases left between them. The CDR3 is CAISESKSRGAGETQYF. In nucleotides, the CDR3 is TGTGCCATCAGTGAGTCGAAAAGTCGGGGCGCGGGGGAGACCCAGTACTTC.

This clonotype has a count of ten or more. V usage is TRBV28 and J usage is TRBJ1-2; D is undetermined. The CDR3 runs 14 residues. Germline CDR1 is MDHEN and CDR2 is SYDVKM. V lost 5 bases and J lost 4, with 14 bases in between. The CDR3 DNA reads TGTGCCAGCAGTGAGGGAGGAGTCGGCTATGGCTACACCTTC. Its protein product is CASSEGGVGYGYTF.

This clonotype was seen a few times. The V and J genes are TRBV4-1 and TRBJ2-7; the match to TRBD1 covers 9 bases. After removal of 4 bases from V and 6 bases from J, the junction contained 13 bases not matched to a gene. CDR1 is MGHRA, CDR2 YSYEKL, per germline. This CDR3 region has 16 residues. In DNA form, the CDR3 reads TGCGCCAGCAGCCCCCGGACAGGGGTCCTCACGCCCGAGCAGTACTTC. This encodes CASSPRTGVLTPEQYF.

This clonotype has at least ten counts. This sequence joins TRBV12-3 or TRBV12-4 and TRBJ2-7; 7 bases map to TRBD2. The CDR3 loop spans 14 amino acids. V lost 6 bases, J lost 5 bases, and 10 bases stayed unmatched. The CDR3 DNA follows: TGTGCCAGCAGCTCTGGACTAGTTCCCCACGAGCAGTACTTC. It yields the protein CASSSGLVPHEQYF.

The rearrangement uses TRBV12-3 or TRBV12-4 and TRBJ1-6; D unclear. This CDR3 has 12 amino acids. The V and J ends lost 6 bases and 6 bases respectively, with 6 bases between them. This CDR3 is CASSNSNSPLHF. CDR3 coding DNA: TGTGCCAGCAGCAACAGTAATTCACCCCTCCACTTT.

This clonotype was observed at least ten times. The rearrangement uses TRBV4-2 and TRBJ1-4; no reliable D call. Trimming stripped 2 bases from V and 7 bases from J, with 14 bases between. Germline CDR1 and CDR2: LGHNA and YNFKEQ. CDR3 length: 15 residues. The CDR3: CASSQNYGLGEKLFF. The CDR3 bases are TGTGCCAGCAGCCAAAATTACGGACTGGGTGAAAAACTGTTTTTT.

This clonotype was counted between two and nine times. The chain recombines TRBV4-1 with TRBJ2-2; TRBD2 might be the D (5 bases). This CDR3 region has 14 residues. Germline values: CDR1 MGHRA, CDR2 YSYEKL. V was clipped by 0 bases and J by 7 bases, with 9 bases between them. This CDR3 is CASSQDERNGELFF. CDR3 sequence (DNA): TGCGCCAGCAGCCAAGATGAGCGGAACGGGGAGCTGTTTTTT.

This clonotype was detected only a few times. The DNA for the CDR3 is TGTGCCAGCAGGATGGGGGGAGAGTCCTACAATGAGCAGTTCTTC. Its protein product is CASRMGGESYNEQFF. V and J are TRBV21-1 and TRBJ2-1; the D call in the table, TRBD1, was not verified against the DNA. TRBV21-1 is a pseudogene. The CDR3 totals 15 residues.

In its sample, this clonotype was seen a few times. This chain uses TRBV10-1 with TRBJ1-2; 8 nucleotides agree with TRBD1. Germline V gene lookup returns CDR1 WNHNN and CDR2 SYGVQD (reference sequence). J was trimmed by 5 bases and V by 3 bases; bases with no gene match: 8. The CDR3 runs to 15 residues. CDR3 in DNA: TGCGCCAGCAGTGAACCAGGGGGCCGGCGTTATGGCTACACCTTC. Translation: CASSEPGGRRYGYTF.

The CDR3 region has the DNA TGTGCCAGCAGCTTAGGGGGGACTAGCGGATACAATGAGCAGTTCTTC. This gives the protein CASSLGGTSGYNEQFF. The gene calls are TRBV7-2 and TRBJ2-1, with 11 bases lining up with TRBD2. The junction had 3 bases not matched to a gene; V was cut back by 1 base and J by 4 bases. Germline values: CDR1 SGHTA, CDR2 FQGNSA. This CDR3 has 16 amino acids. Full variable domain (remainder filled in from reference TRBV7-2 and TRBJ2-1): GAGVSQSPSNKVTEKGKDVELRCDPISGHTALYWYRQSLGQGLEFLIYFQGNSAPDKSGLPSDRFSAERTGGSVSTLTIQRTQQEDSAVYLCASSLGGTSGYNEQFFGPGTRLTVL.

This clonotype was seen more than once but under ten times. The chain is built from TRBV28 and TRBJ1-1; D is ambiguous. V was shortened by 5 bases and J by 6 bases, with 7 bases between the two germline ends. Germline CDR1 and CDR2: MDHEN and SYDVKM. This CDR3 comprises 11 residues. CDR3 region: CASSLRAEAFF. The DNA of the CDR3 is TGTGCCAGCAGTCTGAGGGCTGAAGCTTTCTTT.

This clonotype came up a few times. The chain combines TRBV5-1 with TRBJ2-3; D not resolved. The germline gives CDR1 SGHRS, CDR2 YFSETQ. The CDR3 covers 15 residues. The germline V and J ends were trimmed by 6 bases and 1 base, with 15 bases remaining between them. For the CDR3, the DNA is TGCGCCAGCACCCGCGAGCAAGTCGGCACAGATACGCAGTATTTT. The encoded protein is CASTREQVGTDTQYF.